The text below deals with one T cell receptor beta chain. The target antigen is unknown. It was with 60 Vbeta and 13 Jbeta primers that the PCR ran. In the original processing: There were 70 million to 95 million unique TCR beta chains by a later count, and 10 million to 12 million of them were shared. Here immunoSEQ multiplex PCR was the method, and the copy in TCRdb shows in-frame clones only, minus some. The V and J calls and clone size are taken from that table; D and trimming were inferred from the DNA. The sample has about 170,000 clones; 79% are singletons. The data derive from a study of cytomegalovirus exposure and HLA in healthy donors. Study conclusions and caveats: Common viral pathogens were later found to be apparently linked to several of the most significant clusters. In a later analysis, TCR beta V- and J-gene trimming was associated with a missense DCLRE1C variant. Rare TCR sequences predominated, though certain public TCRs were found in many donors.

Germline V gives CDR1 MDHEN, CDR2 SYDVKM. Trimming shortened V by 8 bases and J by 9 bases, and 16 bases separated the two germline ends. This CDR3 has 12 residues. Sequencing was performed on PBMCs. The receptor was isolated from a woman aged 50 to 60 in good health and CMV-seronegative. The rearrangement links TRBV28 to TRBJ1-1; D ambiguous. CDR3 nucleotide sequence: TGTGCCAGCCTAATCGCGGGCCAAAAAGCTTTCTTT. It codes for CASLIAGQKAFF.